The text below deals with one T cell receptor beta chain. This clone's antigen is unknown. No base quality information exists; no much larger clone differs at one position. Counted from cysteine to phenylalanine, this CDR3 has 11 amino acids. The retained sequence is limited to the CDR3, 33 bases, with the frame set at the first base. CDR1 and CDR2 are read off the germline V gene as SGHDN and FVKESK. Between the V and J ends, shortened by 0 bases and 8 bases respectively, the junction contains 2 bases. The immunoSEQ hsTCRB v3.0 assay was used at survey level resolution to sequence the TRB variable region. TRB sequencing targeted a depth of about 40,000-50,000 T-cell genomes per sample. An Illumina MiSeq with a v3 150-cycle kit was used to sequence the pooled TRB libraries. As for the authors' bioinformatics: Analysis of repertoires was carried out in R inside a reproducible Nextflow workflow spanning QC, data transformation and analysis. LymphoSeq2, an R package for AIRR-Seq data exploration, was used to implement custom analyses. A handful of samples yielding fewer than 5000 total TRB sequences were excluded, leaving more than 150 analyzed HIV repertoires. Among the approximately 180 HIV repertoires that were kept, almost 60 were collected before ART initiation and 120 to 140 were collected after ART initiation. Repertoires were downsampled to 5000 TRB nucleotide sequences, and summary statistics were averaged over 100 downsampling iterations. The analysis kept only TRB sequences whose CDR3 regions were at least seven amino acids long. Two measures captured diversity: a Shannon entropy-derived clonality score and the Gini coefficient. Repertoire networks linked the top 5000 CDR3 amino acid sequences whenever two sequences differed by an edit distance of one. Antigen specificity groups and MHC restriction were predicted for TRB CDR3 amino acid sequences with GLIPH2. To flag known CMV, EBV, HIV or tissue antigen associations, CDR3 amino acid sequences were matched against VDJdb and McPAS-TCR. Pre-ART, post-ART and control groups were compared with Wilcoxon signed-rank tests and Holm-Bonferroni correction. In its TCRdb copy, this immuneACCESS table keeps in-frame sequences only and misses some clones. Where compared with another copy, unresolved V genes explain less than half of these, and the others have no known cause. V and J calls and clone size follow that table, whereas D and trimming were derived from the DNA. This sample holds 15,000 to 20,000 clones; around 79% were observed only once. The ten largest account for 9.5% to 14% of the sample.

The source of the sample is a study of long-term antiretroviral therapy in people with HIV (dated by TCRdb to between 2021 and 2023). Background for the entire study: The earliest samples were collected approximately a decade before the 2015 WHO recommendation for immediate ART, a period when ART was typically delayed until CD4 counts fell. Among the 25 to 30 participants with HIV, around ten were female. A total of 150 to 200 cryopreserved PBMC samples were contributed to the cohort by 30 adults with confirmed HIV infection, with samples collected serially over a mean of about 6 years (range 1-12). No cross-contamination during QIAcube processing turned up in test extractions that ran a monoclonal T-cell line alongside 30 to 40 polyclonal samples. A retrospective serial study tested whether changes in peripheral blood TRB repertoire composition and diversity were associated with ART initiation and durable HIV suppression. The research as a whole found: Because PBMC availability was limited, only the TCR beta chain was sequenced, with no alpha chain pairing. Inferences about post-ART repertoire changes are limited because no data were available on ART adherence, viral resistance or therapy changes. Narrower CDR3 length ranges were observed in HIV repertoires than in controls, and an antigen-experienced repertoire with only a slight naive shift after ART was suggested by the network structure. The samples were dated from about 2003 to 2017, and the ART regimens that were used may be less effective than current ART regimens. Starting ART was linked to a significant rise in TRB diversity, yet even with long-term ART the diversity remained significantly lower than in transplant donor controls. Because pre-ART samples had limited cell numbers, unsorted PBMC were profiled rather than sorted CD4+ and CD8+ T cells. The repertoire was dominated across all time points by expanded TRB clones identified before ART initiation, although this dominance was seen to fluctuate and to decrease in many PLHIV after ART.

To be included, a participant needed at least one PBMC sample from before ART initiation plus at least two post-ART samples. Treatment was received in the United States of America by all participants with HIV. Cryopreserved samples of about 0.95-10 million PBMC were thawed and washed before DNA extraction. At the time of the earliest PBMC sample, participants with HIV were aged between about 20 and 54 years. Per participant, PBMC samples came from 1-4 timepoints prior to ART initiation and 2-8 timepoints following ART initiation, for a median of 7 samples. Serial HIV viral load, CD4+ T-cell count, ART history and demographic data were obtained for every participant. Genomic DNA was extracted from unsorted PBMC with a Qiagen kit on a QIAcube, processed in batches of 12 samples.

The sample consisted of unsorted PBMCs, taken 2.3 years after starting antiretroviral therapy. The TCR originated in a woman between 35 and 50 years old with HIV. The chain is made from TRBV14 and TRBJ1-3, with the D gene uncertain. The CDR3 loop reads CASSQDYTIYF. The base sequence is TGTGCCAGCAGCCAAGACTACACCATATATTTT. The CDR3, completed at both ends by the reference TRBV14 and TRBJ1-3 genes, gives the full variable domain EAGVTQFPSHSVIEKGQTVTLRCDPISGHDNLYWYRRVMGKEIKFLLHFVKESKQDESGMPNNRFLAERTGGTYSTLKVQPAELEDSGVYFCASSQDYTIYFGEGSWLTVV.